The TCR beta chain described here comes from a study of breast tumors, draining lymph nodes, adjacent tissues. Comment on this clonotype: Antigen unknown. Sequence at one end of the junction differs from germline and may be a read error.

The CDR3 has 17 amino acids. Germline-derived CDR1 and CDR2 are SGHAT and FQNNGV. Axillary draining lymph nodes of breast cancer patients supplied the node samples. Study-wide points: Tumor repertoires ranked between lymph nodes and nontumor tissue in diversity, with V and J gene preferences.

From the multiplex PCR reads, TCRdb called clonotypes with MiXCR, one entry per CDR3 protein. The sample includes around 300,000 distinct CDR3 sequences, 30% of them seen just once. The sample taken for sequencing was axillary lymph node tissue. The chain is built from TRBV11-2 and TRBJ2-1; TRBD2 matches at 8 bases. The source is a female donor with breast cancer. Some clones in this sample may be carry-over from other donors' samples. The CDR3 here is CAGSLRDSGTAYNEQFF. The CDR3 DNA follows: TGTGCCGGCAGCCTAAGGGATAGCGGGACCGCCTACAATGAGCAGTTCTTC.